This T cell receptor beta chain came from a study of blood T cell repertoires in COVID-19. Study at large: Samples of COVID-19 (acute and convalescent) were obtained from the United States, Italy and Spain.

Assay: immunoSEQ multiplex PCR; the TCRdb copy retains only in-frame clones and omits some. This sample has a few hundred thousand clones, with roughly 90% found just once. V gave up 4 bases and J gave up 7 bases, with 16 bases separating them. Germline values: CDR1 MDHEN, CDR2 SYDVKM. The CDR3 loop spans 14 amino acids. Sample: peripheral blood. The V and J genes are TRBV28 and TRBJ2-5, with D possibly being TRBD2 (6 bases). This TCR came from a man in his forties with acute or convalescent COVID-19. Here the CDR3 DNA reads TGTGCCAGCAGTTCCGGAGGGGCGGCAAGGACCCAGTACTTC. Amino acids: CASSSGGAARTQYF.